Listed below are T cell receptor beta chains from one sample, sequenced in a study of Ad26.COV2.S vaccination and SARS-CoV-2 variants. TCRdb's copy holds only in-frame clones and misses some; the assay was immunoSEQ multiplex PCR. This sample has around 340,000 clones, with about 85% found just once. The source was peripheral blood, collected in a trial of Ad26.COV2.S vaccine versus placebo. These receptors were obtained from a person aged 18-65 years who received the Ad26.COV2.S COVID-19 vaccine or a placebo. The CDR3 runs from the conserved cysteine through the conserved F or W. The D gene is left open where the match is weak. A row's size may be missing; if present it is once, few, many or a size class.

TGTGCCAGCAGTGAGTCAAGCTCAGGGGGTGAAAAACTGTTTTTT | CASSESSSGGEKLFF | once | TRBJ1-4 | TRBD1 | TRBV25-1
TGCAGCGTTGCCGAGGGAGTGGCTTACAATGAGCAGTTCTTC | CSVAEGVAYNEQFF | NA | TRBJ2-1 | NA | TRBV29-1
TGTGCCAGCATCAATACCGGGACAGGGGGCGGAGGTGGCTACACCTTC | CASINTGTGGGGGYTF | once | TRBJ1-2 | TRBD1 | TRBV28
TGTGCCAGCAGTTCCCTAGGGGAGACCCAGTACTTC | CASSSLGETQYF | NA | TRBJ2-5 | NA | TRBV27
TGTGCCATCAGGGACAGGGGGCTTGGCGGGGAGCTGTTTTTT | CAIRDRGLGGELFF | NA | TRBJ2-2 | TRBD1 | TRBV10-3
TGTGCCAGCAGCTTAGACTTGAGCGCGGGAACTAATGAAAAACTGTTTTTT | CASSLDLSAGTNEKLFF | once | TRBJ1-4 | NA | TRBV7-9
TGTGCCAGCAGCCCCCTGAGACGCGGGAGGGGGACGGATACGCAGTATTTT | CASSPLRRGRGTDTQYF | NA | TRBJ2-3 | TRBD2 | TRBV11-3
TGTGCCAGCAGCTCTTGGGGGGGGATAAACTATGGCTACACCTTC | CASSSWGGINYGYTF | NA | TRBJ1-2 | NA | TRBV11-2
TGTGCCAGCAGCTCGACGGGACAGGGGGCTAATAGTATTCTCGCTGAAGCTTTCTTT | CASSSTGQGANSILAEAFF | NA | TRBJ1-1 | TRBD1 | TRBV5-5
TGCGCCAGCAGCCCGGCGTCAGGGGGCGACGAGCAGTACTTC | CASSPASGGDEQYF | NA | TRBJ2-7 | TRBD1 | TRBV5-1
TGTGCCAGCAGCTTGGCCCGGGACAGATTTTTCTCTGGAAACACCATATATTTT | CASSLARDRFFSGNTIYF | once | TRBJ1-3 | TRBD1 | TRBV5-4
TGTGCCAGCACAGAGCGGGAGGACTACGAGCAGTACTTC | CASTEREDYEQYF | NA | TRBJ2-7 | TRBD2 | TRBV27
TGTGCCAGCATGGGGCAGATTAACTATGGCTACACCTTC | CASMGQINYGYTF | NA | TRBJ1-2 | NA | TRBV3-1/TRBV3-2
TGTGCCAGCAGATCAGGGACAGGGTCCTACGAGCAGTACTTC | CASRSGTGSYEQYF | NA | TRBJ2-7 | TRBD1 | TRBV6-5
TGTGCCAGCAGCGTCGCGGCGCTCGGGGCATCTTTCTTT | CASSVAALGASFF | NA | TRBJ1-1 | NA | TRBV6-2/TRBV6-3
TGTGCCAGCAGTTACTCTACAGCCCGGGTCGCATTTTTT | CASSYSTARVAFF | once | TRBJ1-6 | NA | TRBV6-2/TRBV6-3
TGCAGCGTTGAGCGAGACTCATACAATGAGCAGTTCTTC | CSVERDSYNEQFF | once | TRBJ2-1 | NA | TRBV29-1
TGCGCCAGCAGCCAAGATGGTCAGGGAATAAATCAGCCCCAGCATTTT | CASSQDGQGINQPQHF | NA | TRBJ1-5 | NA | TRBV4-1
TGTGCCAGCAGCCCCCGGGGTAGCGGGAGAGAAACCGGGGAGCTGTTTTTT | CASSPRGSGRETGELFF | NA | TRBJ2-2 | TRBD2 | TRBV7-2
TGTGCCAGCAGCGTAGGACCAGGACTAGTGGGGGGGAATGAGCAGTTCTTC | CASSVGPGLVGGNEQFF | NA | TRBJ2-1 | TRBD2 | TRBV9
TGTGCTAGCAGCTTATCGGGGGACAGCCGGGCCGGGGAGCTGTTTTTT | CASSLSGDSRAGELFF | NA | TRBJ2-2 | NA | TRBV7-7
TGTGCCACCACAATAGCGGGAGGGCGACGGAGCTCCTACAATGAGCAGTTCTTC | CATTIAGGRRSSYNEQFF | once | TRBJ2-1 | TRBD2 | TRBV19
TGTGCCAGCAGTGAAGGCACAGAGAATCAGCCCCAGCATTTT | CASSEGTENQPQHF | NA | TRBJ1-5 | NA | TRBV2
TGTGCCAGCAGCCCCCTTAGAAACAATGAGCAGTTCTTC | CASSPLRNNEQFF | NA | TRBJ2-1 | NA | TRBV7-3
TGTGCCAGCAGCCTTGAAGGACAGGACAGCAATCAGCCCCAGCATTTT | CASSLEGQDSNQPQHF | NA | TRBJ1-5 | TRBD1 | TRBV7-2
TGTGCCAGCAGTTTATCGACAGGGGACCCCTACGAGCAGTACTTC | CASSLSTGDPYEQYF | NA | TRBJ2-7 | TRBD1 | TRBV27